These 2 T cell receptor beta chains share one sample of origin, sequenced in a study of cytomegalovirus exposure and HLA in healthy donors. The PCR used 60 Vbeta and 13 Jbeta primers. The protocol was immunoSEQ multiplex PCR, while the TCRdb copy is restricted to in-frame clones and leaves out a portion. Seen here are around 180,000 clones, approximately 75% observed once, and the top ten hold approximately 1.4%. Sequenced input: PBMCs. All receptors derive from a girl aged 5-17 years in good health and CMV-seronegative.

This clone was found a few times. V gene TRBV29-1 combines with J gene TRBJ1-1; D unresolved. This CDR3 region has 12 residues. The ends were cut back, 4 bases at V and 11 bases at J, with 17 bases in the middle. Germline V lookup: CDR1 SQVTM, CDR2 ANQGSEA. This chain's CDR3 is CSVVGRRIGAFF. CDR3 sequence (DNA): TGCAGCGTTGTGGGCAGGCGTATTGGGGCTTTCTTT. The variable domain in full, with the rest retrieved from reference TRBV29-1 and TRBJ1-1, is SAVISQKPSRDICQRGTSLTIQCQVDSQVTMMFWYRQQPGQSLTLIATANQGSEATYESGFVIDKFPISRPNLTFSTLTVSNMSPEDSSIYLCSVVGRRIGAFFGQGTRLTVV.

This chain uses TRBV5-1 with TRBJ1-2; 9 positions agree with TRBD1. The CDR3 is made up of 14 amino acids. After removal of 6 bases from V and 4 bases from J, the junction contained 7 bases not matched to a gene. Germline lookup yields CDR1 SGHRS and CDR2 YFSETQ. This chain's CDR3 is CASNARDRAYGYTF. The DNA of the CDR3 is TGCGCCAGCAACGCCAGGGACAGGGCCTATGGCTACACCTTC.